This TCR beta chain was sequenced in a study of T cells in Graves' hyperthyroidism and ophthalmopathy. This clonotype was found a few times. The antigen is undetermined. CDR3 length: 14 residues. Trimming removed 4 bases at V and 0 bases at J, with 7 bases between. Germline loops: CDR1 SGHRS, CDR2 YFSETQ. The source material, RNA transcripts, was used to amplify TCR beta CDR3 regions. Primed by the HTBI set, a first-round RT-PCR was run on the TCR CDR3. TCRdb re-analysed the multiplex PCR reads in MiXCR, keeping a single row per CDR3 protein. Here the sample spans a few hundred thousand distinct CDR3 sequences, about 16% being singletons. Exclusion followed for patients with uncontrolled infection, other autoimmune disease, pregnancy or lactation. Any symptoms of ophthalmopathy came after the first hyperthyroidism diagnosis, from which the blood sample dates. Regarding the study as a whole: Prediction of ophthalmopathy progression came a median around 6 months pre-onset.

This sequence joins TRBV5-1 and TRBJ2-2, with no clear D. Sequencing input: blood. This clonotype was obtained from a woman between 45 and 65 years old with Graves' hyperthyroidism that later progressed to Graves' ophthalmopathy. The CDR3 loop reads CASSLQTNTGELFF. CDR3 DNA: TGCGCCAGCAGCCTACAGACGAACACCGGGGAGCTGTTTTTT.